This T cell receptor (beta chain) was documented in a study of blood T cell repertoires in COVID-19. As for the study in general: COVID-19 samples from acute and convalescent phases originated in the United States, Italy and Spain. PBMCs, B-cell-depleted T cells, or T cells were the source of the cDNA or gDNA that made up the material.

Profiling relied on immunoSEQ multiplex PCR, and the TCRdb table lists in-frame clones only, not all of them. The table records under 550,000 clones, 85% to 90% of them present only once. V lost 0 bases, J lost 0 bases, and 9 bases lay in between. Germline V lookup: CDR1 KGHSH, CDR2 LQKENI. This CDR3 has 15 residues. Seattle's cohort entered during active infection and was followed longitudinally. The receptor was isolated from a young man with COVID-19, enrolled during active disease. The sequenced sample was peripheral blood. V is TRBV18 and J is TRBJ2-7; tentatively, D is TRBD2 (6 bases). For the CDR3, the DNA is TGTGCCAGCTCACCACCCACGGGGGTCTCCTACGAGCAGTACTTC. It translates to CASSPPTGVSYEQYF.